The rows below give T cell receptor beta chains drawn from one sample of a study of blood T cell repertoires in COVID-19. Assay used: immunoSEQ multiplex PCR; TCRdb lists only in-frame clones, some missing. The repertoire holds roughly 110,000 clones, with about four fifths as singletons. Sequenced material: peripheral blood. Receptors originate from a woman in her sixties or seventies with acute or convalescent COVID-19. Each CDR3 is given without its conserved first and last residue. Each record gives: J gene, D gene, V gene, CDR3 protein. D genes are given only for firm matches.

J gene: TRBJ1-1; D gene: -; V gene: TRBV4-1; CDR3 protein: ASSQVLGPGAF
J gene: TRBJ1-2; D gene: -; V gene: TRBV3-1/TRBV3-2; CDR3 protein: ASSQSGENYGYT
J gene: TRBJ1-5; D gene: -; V gene: TRBV2; CDR3 protein: ASSEGANQPQH
J gene: TRBJ2-7; D gene: TRBD1; V gene: TRBV5-6; CDR3 protein: ASSWDRGTYEQY
J gene: TRBJ2-7; D gene: -; V gene: TRBV2; CDR3 protein: ASGLRTQNPYEQY
J gene: TRBJ2-1; D gene: TRBD2; V gene: TRBV3-1/TRBV3-2; CDR3 protein: ASSQVLSRGGQKLYNEQF
J gene: TRBJ2-1; D gene: -; V gene: TRBV7-2; CDR3 protein: ASSLAGGLTNEQF
J gene: TRBJ1-1; D gene: -; V gene: TRBV19; CDR3 protein: ASSISGTQNTEAF
J gene: TRBJ1-1; D gene: -; V gene: TRBV6-5; CDR3 protein: ASSYSRGDMNTEAF
J gene: TRBJ2-3; D gene: -; V gene: TRBV21-1; CDR3 protein: ASSKVIAGGPRTDTQY
J gene: TRBJ1-1; D gene: -; V gene: TRBV10-3; CDR3 protein: AISESWRNTEAF
J gene: TRBJ1-5; D gene: -; V gene: TRBV29-1; CDR3 protein: SVGQADQPQH
J gene: TRBJ2-7; D gene: TRBD2; V gene: TRBV5-1; CDR3 protein: ASSSLAGGAPYEQY
J gene: TRBJ2-3; D gene: TRBD2; V gene: TRBV19; CDR3 protein: ASSDGTSGGRTDTQY
J gene: TRBJ1-3; D gene: -; V gene: TRBV9; CDR3 protein: ASSVAHTPSTIY
J gene: TRBJ1-1; D gene: TRBD1; V gene: TRBV5-1; CDR3 protein: ASSWDRLNTEAF
J gene: TRBJ2-1; D gene: TRBD1; V gene: TRBV11-2; CDR3 protein: ASSFSTGDRLNEQF
J gene: TRBJ2-7; D gene: TRBD2; V gene: TRBV5-1; CDR3 protein: ASSSSGLAGVEQY
J gene: TRBJ1-2; D gene: TRBD1; V gene: TRBV18; CDR3 protein: ASSRDRDYGYT
J gene: TRBJ2-7; D gene: TRBD1; V gene: TRBV18; CDR3 protein: ASSLNRGAYEQY
J gene: TRBJ2-7; D gene: TRBD1; V gene: TRBV7-2; CDR3 protein: ASSSTDRATHEQY
J gene: TRBJ1-2; D gene: -; V gene: TRBV2; CDR3 protein: ASSVDRDYGYT
J gene: TRBJ1-2; D gene: -; V gene: TRBV6-4; CDR3 protein: ASSDPSMGSGYT
J gene: TRBJ1-3; D gene: -; V gene: TRBV7-9; CDR3 protein: ASSLQRFSGNTIY
J gene: TRBJ2-3; D gene: TRBD2; V gene: TRBV19; CDR3 protein: ASSHHSGGSTDTQY
J gene: TRBJ2-7; D gene: TRBD1; V gene: TRBV5-1; CDR3 protein: ASSWGDREYEQY
J gene: TRBJ2-1; D gene: TRBD2; V gene: TRBV5-1; CDR3 protein: ASSSTAGGPSEQF
J gene: TRBJ2-7; D gene: TRBD2; V gene: TRBV6-5; CDR3 protein: ASLRRTSGAYEQY
J gene: TRBJ1-1; D gene: TRBD1; V gene: TRBV6-5; CDR3 protein: ASIVQGAYTEAF
J gene: TRBJ1-2; D gene: -; V gene: TRBV27; CDR3 protein: ASSFQGSNYGYT
J gene: TRBJ1-1; D gene: -; V gene: TRBV29-1; CDR3 protein: SVLPGGGMNTEAF
J gene: TRBJ1-4; D gene: TRBD1; V gene: TRBV10-3; CDR3 protein: AIRGGGDSEKLF
J gene: TRBJ2-1; D gene: -; V gene: TRBV7-2; CDR3 protein: ASSPQGGAGYGQF
J gene: TRBJ1-6; D gene: TRBD1; V gene: TRBV12-5; CDR3 protein: ASGLVRGQPTGSNSPLH
J gene: TRBJ2-3; D gene: -; V gene: TRBV6-4; CDR3 protein: ASSDTAGSTDTQY
J gene: TRBJ1-2; D gene: TRBD1; V gene: TRBV19; CDR3 protein: ASSKGPGQATYGYT
J gene: TRBJ1-5; D gene: TRBD1; V gene: TRBV10-3; CDR3 protein: ATTGTGGNQPQH
J gene: TRBJ1-6; D gene: -; V gene: TRBV5-1; CDR3 protein: ASSVTSSYNSPLH
J gene: TRBJ2-2; D gene: TRBD1; V gene: TRBV15; CDR3 protein: ATSTGTGNTGELF
J gene: TRBJ2-5; D gene: -; V gene: TRBV7-2; CDR3 protein: ASSQTGTQETQY
J gene: TRBJ2-7; D gene: TRBD1; V gene: TRBV6-6; CDR3 protein: ASSRTGAAYEQY
J gene: TRBJ1-5; D gene: TRBD1; V gene: TRBV6-5; CDR3 protein: ASSTDRGSPQH
J gene: TRBJ1-4; D gene: TRBD1; V gene: TRBV7-2; CDR3 protein: ASSLAQTGGNEKLF
J gene: TRBJ2-2; D gene: TRBD1; V gene: TRBV27; CDR3 protein: ASSKRYRGFDLNTGELF